What follows are 23 T cell receptor beta chains derived from one specimen sequenced in a study of vaccination and CD4 T cells after COVID-19. Cultured CD4+ T cell DNA underwent sequencing with the Oncomine TCR Beta short-read assay. TCRdb analysed the PCR reads with MiXCR anew, one entry per CDR3 protein. The data show 4,500 to 7,000 distinct CDR3 sequences, with roughly 33% seen just once and about 35% held by the top ten. The treatment: roughly 10-day PBMC culture with coronavirus spike peptide pools or control peptides (ViraFEST assay). CD4+ T cells of the unexposed donor were collected before the COVID-19 pandemic (2011-2018). No cognate antigen is known for these TCRs. The sequenced sample consisted of CD4+ T cells from blood, cultured in vitro. Receptor source: a human donor in good health.

The V call is TRBV25-1, the J call TRBJ1-6; D not certain. This CDR3 spans 14 amino acids. The V end was cut by 6 bases, the J end by 8 bases, with 14 bases between. The V gene's germline CDR1 is MGHDK and CDR2 SYGVNS. This CDR3 is CASRASGGHSPLHF. CDR3 DNA sequence: TGTGCCAGCAGGGCATCGGGCGGTCATTCACCCCTCCACTTT.

This clonotype was detected a few times. CDR3 sequence reads: CAIRDRRNYEQYF. The CDR3, as DNA: TGTGCCATCAGGGACAGGCGGAACTACGAGCAGTACTTC. The chain carries TRBV10-3 and TRBJ2-7, with 7 bases lining up with TRBD1. Germline V gene sequence: CDR1 ENHRY, CDR2 SYGVKD. The CDR3 sequence is 13 residues long. Trimming cost V 6 bases and J 3 bases; bases outside gene matches: 5.

Relative to its sample, this clonotype is hyperexpanded. CDR3 amino acids: CSARSLNTEAFF. In DNA, the CDR3 is TGCAGTGCTAGATCCTTGAACACTGAAGCTTTCTTT. The chain links TRBV20-1 to TRBJ1-1; D ambiguous. V lost 2 bases, J lost 0 bases, and 4 bases lay in between. The germline CDR1 and CDR2 sequences are DFQATT and SNEGSKA (reference sequence). This CDR3 spans 12 amino acids.

V gene TRBV7-9 combines with J gene TRBJ2-3; D gene ambiguous. The CDR3 consists of 17 residues. The germline gives CDR1 SEHNR, CDR2 FQNEAQ (reference sequence). V dropped 5 bases and J dropped 1 base, with 19 bases sitting between them. The CDR3: CASSPSAGHGGTDTQYF. The CDR3 region has the DNA TGTGCCAGCAGCCCCTCGGCAGGTCACGGCGGCACAGATACGCAGTATTTT.

This clonotype was counted between two and nine times. The rearrangement links TRBV6-1 to TRBJ1-2, with a tentative D call TRBD1 (5 bases). Trimming left V 4 bases short and J 8 bases short, with 17 bases between. Per the germline V gene, CDR1 is MNHNS and CDR2 is SASEGT. The length of the CDR3 is 14 residues. Here the CDR3 DNA reads TGTGCCAGCAGTGTTCAAACCGGGACTAAAGGCTACACCTTC. This translates into CASSVQTGTKGYTF.

The chain recombines TRBV7-3 with TRBJ2-2; 13 bases are a match to TRBD2. CDR1 is SGHTA, CDR2 FQGTGA, per germline. The CDR3 covers 15 residues. J was trimmed by 8 bases and V by 5 bases; bases with no gene match: 5. The CDR3 protein is CASSTSGGASGELFF. In nucleotides, the CDR3 is TGTGCCAGCAGCACTAGCGGGGGGGCTTCTGGGGAGCTGTTTTTT.

This clonotype counts as large. This chain uses TRBV12-3 or TRBV12-4 with TRBJ1-1; possibly TRBD1 for D (6 bases). This CDR3 has 15 amino acids. V dropped 6 bases and J dropped 0 bases, with 14 bases sitting between them. Written as DNA, the CDR3 is TGTGCCAGCAGGCTGACAGGTTACATGAACACTGAAGCTTTCTTT. Its protein product is CASRLTGYMNTEAFF.

The V call is TRBV7-9, the J call TRBJ2-2, with 14 bases lining up with TRBD2. This CDR3 comprises 18 residues. The J segment lost 4 bases and the V segment lost 0 bases, leaving 4 bases of the junction unmatched. The germline CDR1 and CDR2 sequences are SEHNR and FQNEAQ (reference sequence). The CDR3 is CASSLARLAGGSTGELFF. CDR3 coding DNA: TGTGCCAGCAGCTTAGCCCGACTAGCGGGGGGGAGCACCGGGGAGCTGTTTTTT.

This clonotype was seen a handful of times. The chain has TRBV27 and TRBJ2-7, with 7 bases identical to TRBD1. CDR1 and CDR2 from the germline V gene are MNHEY and SMNVEV (reference sequence). The CDR3 runs to 13 residues. V shed 6 bases, J shed 4 bases, and the junction held 6 bases outside the gene matches. The DNA for the CDR3 is TGTGCCAGCAGGATGGGACAGATATACGAGCAGTACTTC. This translates into CASRMGQIYEQYF.

The V and J genes are TRBV23-1 and TRBJ2-3; D unclear. TRBV23-1 falls under the ORF class, with uncertain function. The V end was cut by 5 bases, the J end by 0 bases, with 12 bases between. CDR3 length: 15 residues. The CDR3 reads CASSSDRPSTDTQYF. The CDR3 region has the DNA TGCGCCAGCAGTTCAGACCGGCCGAGCACAGATACGCAGTATTTT.

The gene calls are TRBV19 and TRBJ1-1, with D possibly TRBD1 on 5 matching bases. CDR3 size: 11 residues. The V and J ends lost 3 bases and 8 bases respectively, with 7 bases between them. CDR1 and CDR2 (germline): LNHDA, SQIVND (reference sequence). In nucleotides, the CDR3 is TGTGCCAGTAGTATCGGGACCGAAGCTTTCTTT. Residues: CASSIGTEAFF.

This clonotype came up a few times. CDR3 loop: CSAPTFETQYF. For the CDR3, the DNA is TGCAGTGCTCCCACTTTTGAGACCCAGTACTTC. V and J are TRBV20-1 and TRBJ2-5; D is uncertain. The CDR3 has 11 residues. V lost 5 bases to trimming and J lost 5 bases, with 9 bases between them. In germline, CDR1 is DFQATT, CDR2 SNEGSKA (reference sequence).

To note about this clonotype: As the CDR3 is not closed by the conserved phenylalanine or tryptophan, this likely results from a read error. V is TRBV6-1 and J is TRBJ1-1; D ambiguous. The CDR3 has 14 residues. V lost 7 bases, J lost 0 bases, and 12 bases lay in between. Germline V gene sequence: CDR1 MNHNS, CDR2 SASEGT. In nucleotides, the CDR3 is TGTGCCAGCACCCGATACGGAGTGAACACTGAAGCTTTCTAT. It encodes CASTRYGVNTEAFY.

V is TRBV19 and J is TRBJ1-1; 7 positions match TRBD1. Germline assignment: CDR1 LNHDA and CDR2 SQIVND (reference sequence). This CDR3 contains 14 residues. The J segment lost 1 base and the V segment lost 1 base, leaving 0 bases of the junction unmatched. The CDR3 loop is CASSIGQGNTEAFF. CDR3 in DNA: TGTGCCAGTAGTATAGGACAGGGGAACACTGAAGCTTTCTTT. Full variable domain (rest looked up from reference TRBV19 and TRBJ1-1): DGGITQSPKYLFRKEGQNVTLSCEQNLNHDAMYWYRQDPGQGLRLIYYSQIVNDFQKGDIAEGYSVSREKKESFPLTVTSAQKNPTAFYLCASSIGQGNTEAFFGQGTRLTVV.

The table lists this clonotype with a few counts. The V and J genes are TRBV5-8 and TRBJ1-5, with D perhaps TRBD1 (6 bases). Germline V gene data show CDR1 as SGHTS and CDR2 as YDEGEE. The CDR3 covers 14 residues. V shed 4 bases and J shed 5 bases, with 13 bases lying between them. CDR3 nucleotide sequence: TGTGCCAGCAGCAGTTTCAGGGGCCATCAGCCCCAGCATTTT. It translates to CASSSFRGHQPQHF. The variable domain in full, completed from reference TRBV5-8 and TRBJ1-5, reads EAGVTQSPTHLIKTRGQQATLRCSPISGHTSVYWYQQALGLGLQFLLWYDEGEERNRGNFPPRFSGRQFPNYSSELNVNALELEDSALYLCASSSFRGHQPQHFGDGTRLSIL.

As concerns this clonotype: This clone may be a read error of a much larger clone one base away. The chain is built from TRBV27 and TRBJ1-2, with D tentatively TRBD1 (5 bases). There are 15 residues in the CDR3. Germline lookup yields CDR1 MNHEY and CDR2 SMNVEV (reference sequence). The DNA for the CDR3 is TGTGCCAGCAGTTTAGGCGTGGGGCCGAACTATAGCTACACCTTC. It is translated as CASSLGVGPNYSYTF.

The chain's CDR3 is CASSLVRQPLYGYTF. CDR3 sequence (DNA): TGTGCCAGCAGCTTAGTCCGACAGCCGCTCTATGGCTACACCTTC. The J gene is TRBJ1-2, the V gene TRBV11-3, with D possibly TRBD1 on 5 matching bases. This CDR3 is 15 amino acids long. Germline values: CDR1 SGHNT, CDR2 YENEEA. Trimming removed 1 base from V and 4 bases from J, with 13 bases in between.

The sample holds a few counts of this clonotype. The CDR3 reads CAISEVTEAFF. The DNA for the CDR3 is TGTGCCATCAGTGAGGTTACTGAAGCTTTCTTT. J is TRBJ1-1 and V is TRBV10-3; unclear D gene. Germline V gives CDR1 ENHRY, CDR2 SYGVKD. Trimming removed 2 bases from V and 5 bases from J, with 3 bases in between. The CDR3 totals 11 residues.

The chain combines TRBV20-1 with TRBJ1-1; 7 nucleotides align to TRBD1. CDR3 length: 15 residues. CDR1 is DFQATT and CDR2 is SNEGSKA in the germline V gene (reference sequence). The V and J ends lost 6 bases and 1 base, in that order; junction bases with no gene match: 11. The CDR3 loop is CSAAGTDSGNTEAFF. The DNA of the CDR3 is TGCAGTGCGGCCGGGACAGATTCTGGGAACACTGAAGCTTTCTTT.

The chain combines TRBV7-2 with TRBJ1-2, with D possibly being TRBD1 (6 bases). The ends were cut back, 3 bases at V and 8 bases at J, with 19 bases in the middle. Looked up from germline, CDR1 is SGHTA and CDR2 is FQGNSA. The CDR3 has 15 amino acids. CDR3 region: CASSFPLLTGEGYTF. The CDR3 bases are TGTGCCAGCAGCTTCCCTCTCTTGACAGGTGAGGGCTACACCTTC.

V usage is TRBV6-1 and J usage is TRBJ2-5; no clear D. V lost 3 bases to trimming and J lost 5 bases, with 10 bases between them. Per germline, CDR1 MNHNS and CDR2 SASEGT. CDR3 size: 13 residues. The CDR3 protein is CASSETLRETQYF. The CDR3 DNA sequence: TGTGCCAGCAGTGAGACGTTGAGGGAGACCCAGTACTTC.

The rearrangement uses TRBV7-3 and TRBJ2-7, with TRBD2 identical over 9 bases. The V gene end was trimmed by 3 bases and the J gene end by 0 bases; junction bases not matched to a gene: 3. The CDR3 loop spans 15 amino acids. The V gene's germline CDR1 is SGHTA and CDR2 FQGTGA. CDR3 nucleotide sequence: TGTGCCAGCAGCTTTAGCGGGGGTCCCTCCTACGAGCAGTACTTC. Translated, it gives CASSFSGGPSYEQYF.

This clonotype was counted between two and nine times. V is TRBV2 and J is TRBJ2-1; 10 bases are a match to TRBD1. The CDR3 is 15 amino acids. Germline CDR1 reads SNHLY; CDR2 reads FYNNEI. Trimming cost V 6 bases and J 7 bases; bases outside gene matches: 9. CDR3 amino acids: CASSVDRGVLNEQFF. The CDR3 nucleotides are TGTGCCAGCAGCGTGGACAGGGGGGTTTTGAATGAGCAGTTCTTC. Full variable domain (rest looked up from reference TRBV2 and TRBJ2-1): EPEVTQTPSHQVTQMGQEVILRCVPISNHLYFYWYRQILGQKVEFLVSFYNNEISEKSEIFDDQFSVERPDGSNFTLKIRSTKLEDSAMYFCASSVDRGVLNEQFFGPGTRLTVL.